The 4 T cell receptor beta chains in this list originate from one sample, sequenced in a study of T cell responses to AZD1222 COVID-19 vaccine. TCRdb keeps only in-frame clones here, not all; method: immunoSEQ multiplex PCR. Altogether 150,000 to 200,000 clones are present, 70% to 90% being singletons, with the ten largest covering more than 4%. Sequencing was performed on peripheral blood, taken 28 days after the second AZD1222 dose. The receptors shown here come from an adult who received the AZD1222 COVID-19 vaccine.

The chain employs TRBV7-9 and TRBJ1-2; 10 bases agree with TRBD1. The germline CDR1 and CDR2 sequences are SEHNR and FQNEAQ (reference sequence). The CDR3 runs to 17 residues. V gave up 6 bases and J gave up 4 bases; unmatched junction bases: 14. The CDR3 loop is CASSPRRGTGETYGYTF. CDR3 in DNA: TGTGCCAGCAGTCCCCGTCGTGGGACAGGGGAAACCTATGGCTACACCTTC.

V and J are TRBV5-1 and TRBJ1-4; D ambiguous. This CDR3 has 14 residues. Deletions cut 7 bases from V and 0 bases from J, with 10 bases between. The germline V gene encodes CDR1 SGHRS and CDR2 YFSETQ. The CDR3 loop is CASATRATNEKLFF. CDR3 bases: TGCGCCAGCGCAACACGAGCAACTAATGAAAAACTGTTTTTT.

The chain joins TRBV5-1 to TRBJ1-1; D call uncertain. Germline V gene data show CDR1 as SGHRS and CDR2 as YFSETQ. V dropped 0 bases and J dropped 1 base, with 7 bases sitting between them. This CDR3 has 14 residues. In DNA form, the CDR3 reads TGCGCCAGCAGCTTGGGACCGCCGAACACTGAAGCTTTCTTT. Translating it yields CASSLGPPNTEAFF.

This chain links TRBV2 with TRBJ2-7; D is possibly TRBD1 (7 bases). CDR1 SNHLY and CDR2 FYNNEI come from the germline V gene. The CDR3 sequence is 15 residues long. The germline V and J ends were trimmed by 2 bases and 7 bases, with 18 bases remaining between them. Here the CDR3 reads CASSERAGGIGEQYF. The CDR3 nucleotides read TGTGCCAGCAGTGAAAGGGCAGGGGGGATAGGGGAGCAGTACTTC.